This TCR beta chain appears in the sequencing data of a study of shared clonotypes between healthy human individuals. Points from the study as a whole: In this cohort, only blood was sampled, and tissue repertoires likely differ.

A word on this clone: What it binds is not known.

Per the original data handling: Junction-only immunoSEQ sequences carried no quality scores, so filtering differed. The protocol was immunoSEQ multiplex PCR, while the TCRdb copy is restricted to in-frame clones and leaves out a portion. That table gives V, J and clone size, and the DNA gave D and trimming. The sample lists around 530,000 clones, around 81% seen once, with about 12% in the top ten. V was clipped by 3 bases and J by 2 bases; unmatched bases: 16. Germline CDR1 GTSNPN, CDR2 SVGIG (reference sequence). The CDR3 extends over 18 amino acids. The source of this sequence is a woman aged 40 to 49 in good health. Some clones in this sample may be carry-over from other donors' samples. The sequenced material came from PBMCs. The chain links TRBV30 to TRBJ2-1; 7 nucleotides agree with TRBD2. CDR3 coding DNA: TGTGCCTGGAGGCCTCCAATCCTTACTAGCGAAACCTACAATGAGCAGTTCTTC. Protein: CAWRPPILTSETYNEQFF.